The 21 T cell receptor beta chains below come from one sample, sequenced in a study of cytomegalovirus exposure and HLA in healthy donors. The study ran its PCR with 60 Vbeta and 13 Jbeta primers. Assay: immunoSEQ multiplex PCR; the TCRdb copy retains only in-frame clones and omits some. The sample lists 100,000 to 150,000 clones, about three quarters seen once, with under 5% in the top ten. The sequencing sample was made of PBMCs. The receptors shown here come from a man aged 25 to 40 in good health and CMV-seronegative.

This clone was counted a few times. The DNA of the CDR3 is TGTGCCAGCAGCTGGGGGACTAGCTTTTTACGCAATGAGCAGTTCTTC. Its translation is CASSWGTSFLRNEQFF. This chain joins TRBV5-4 and TRBJ2-1, with 9 bases aligning to TRBD2. CDR1 and CDR2 (germline): SGHNT, YYREEE (reference sequence). This CDR3 region has 16 residues. The ends lost 3 bases at V and 6 bases at J; junction bases unmatched: 10.

In its sample, this clone was seen once. The chain links TRBV5-6 to TRBJ1-5; 12 bases line up with TRBD1. V shed 4 bases and J 10 bases; nucleotides not matched to a gene: 12. Germline-derived CDR1 and CDR2 are SGHDT and YYEEEE. The CDR3 runs to 16 residues. The chain's CDR3 is CASSALRDRGREPQHF. CDR3 coding DNA: TGTGCCAGCAGCGCCCTCCGGGACAGGGGGCGCGAACCCCAGCATTTT.

A few counts support this clone. V gene TRBV28 combines with J gene TRBJ2-3; D is possibly TRBD2 (5 bases). Germline assignment: CDR1 MDHEN and CDR2 SYDVKM. Trimming pared 3 bases from V and 0 bases from J, leaving 10 bases between. The CDR3 extends over 15 amino acids. In DNA, the CDR3 is TGTGCCAGCAGTTTTCGGGGTCTAAGCACAGATACGCAGTATTTT. Translated: CASSFRGLSTDTQYF.

The V and J genes are TRBV9 and TRBJ2-5, with 8 bases identical to TRBD2. CDR3 length equals 16 residues. Germline V CDR1 and CDR2: SGDLS, YYNGEE. After removal of 2 bases from V and 2 bases from J, the junction contained 8 bases not matched to a gene. Here the CDR3 reads CASSVLRGGSQETQYF. The CDR3 coding sequence is TGTGCCAGCAGCGTCTTACGGGGGGGGAGTCAAGAGACCCAGTACTTC.

This chain links TRBV5-4 with TRBJ2-7; TRBD1 agrees at 7 bases. This CDR3 region has 15 residues. From germline, CDR1 is SGHNT and CDR2 YYREEE (reference sequence). J was trimmed by 3 bases and V by 3 bases; bases with no gene match: 9. The CDR3, as DNA: TGTGCCAGCAGCTCACCCCGGGACAGCGACTACGAGCAGTACTTC. Amino acid sequence: CASSSPRDSDYEQYF.

The V and J genes are TRBV5-4 and TRBJ2-1; TRBD1 matches at 10 bases. The ends lost 5 bases at V and 7 bases at J; junction bases unmatched: 12. Looked up from germline, CDR1 is SGHNT and CDR2 is YYREEE (reference sequence). This CDR3 is built from 16 residues. This CDR3 reads CASRPRQGASDNEQFF. The CDR3 DNA reads TGTGCCAGCAGACCCAGACAGGGGGCGAGTGATAATGAGCAGTTCTTC.

V is TRBV30 and J is TRBJ1-6, with 9 bases matching TRBD1. Trimming at V came to 0 bases and at J to 7 bases, leaving 4 bases not matched to a gene. Germline CDR1 GTSNPN, CDR2 SVGIG (reference sequence). This CDR3 comprises 15 residues. CDR3 bases: TGTGCCTGGAGTGTACGCGGGACAGGGAATTCACCCCTCCACTTT. Its protein product is CAWSVRGTGNSPLHF.

The genes are TRBV30 and TRBJ1-6; TRBD1 aligns across 9 bases. This CDR3 has 18 amino acids. The V segment lost 1 base and the J segment 4 bases; nucleotides outside the gene matches: 11. CDR1 GTSNPN and CDR2 SVGIG come from the germline V gene (reference sequence). Here the CDR3 reads CAWSGGQGGWSYNSPLHF. CDR3 bases: TGTGCCTGGAGTGGGGGACAGGGAGGGTGGAGTTATAATTCACCCCTCCACTTT.

J is TRBJ1-2 and V is TRBV28; D remains ambiguous. CDR1 is MDHEN, CDR2 SYDVKM, per germline. The CDR3 sequence is 13 residues long. Between the trimmed V and J ends, which lost 9 bases and 0 bases, there was a span of 11 bases. CDR3 loop: CASRTGSNYGYTF. The CDR3 bases are TGTGCCAGTCGGACTGGATCTAACTATGGCTACACCTTC.

This clone was recorded only once. The gene calls are TRBV7-9 and TRBJ1-2, with 7 bases fitting TRBD1. The germline gives CDR1 SEHNR, CDR2 FQNEAQ (reference sequence). The CDR3 sequence is 13 residues long. CDR3 nucleotide sequence: TGTTCCGTTAAACAGGGGCGGAACTATGGCTACACCTTC. Its protein product is CSVKQGRNYGYTF.

The rearrangement links TRBV4-2 to TRBJ2-1; D not certain. The ends were cut back, 0 bases at V and 6 bases at J, with 18 bases in the middle. This CDR3 spans 17 amino acids. Germline V gene lookup returns CDR1 LGHNA and CDR2 YNFKEQ. In nucleotides, the CDR3 is TGTGCCAGCAGCCAAGATGGTTTCGGCAGGCCCGGCAATGAGCAGTTCTTC. Its translation: CASSQDGFGRPGNEQFF.

V gene TRBV6-6 combines with J gene TRBJ2-7; weak D call: TRBD1 (6 bases). V gave up 6 bases and J gave up 6 bases, with 18 bases separating them. Germline loops: CDR1 MNHNY, CDR2 SVGAGI (reference sequence). CDR3 size: 14 residues. The CDR3 region has the DNA TGTGCCAGCAGGACCCGGGACACCCGTCTCGAGCAGTACTTC. This gives the protein CASRTRDTRLEQYF.

This clone came up many times. This chain links TRBV28 with TRBJ2-2; a weak D match, TRBD1 (5 bases). The V end was cut by 4 bases, the J end by 7 bases, with 10 bases between. This CDR3 has 13 residues. CDR1 and CDR2 from the germline V gene are MDHEN and SYDVKM. The chain's CDR3 is CASSSRVSGELFF. CDR3 coding DNA: TGTGCCAGCAGTTCCAGGGTCAGCGGGGAGCTGTTTTTT.

This clone appeared a few times. The rearrangement joins TRBV5-1 to TRBJ2-7; the match to TRBD1 covers 7 bases. The junction had 9 bases not matched to a gene; V was cut back by 3 bases and J by 3 bases. The CDR3 extends over 15 amino acids. Germline CDR1 reads SGHRS; CDR2 reads YFSETQ. The CDR3 spells CASSSSGTVGYEQYF. The CDR3 bases are TGCGCCAGCAGCTCCTCCGGGACAGTGGGCTACGAGCAGTACTTC.

The chain employs TRBV7-8 and TRBJ2-7, with 7 bases aligning to TRBD1. Germline CDR1 is SGHVS and CDR2 is FQNEAQ. V dropped 4 bases and J dropped 3; count of bases not matched to a gene: 6. The CDR3 covers 14 residues. The DNA for the CDR3 is TGTGCCAGCAGCTCCCGGGACAGCTACTACGAGCAGTACTTC. It yields the protein CASSSRDSYYEQYF.

This clone was seen only a few times. The chain recombines TRBV6-4 with TRBJ1-1; D gene ambiguous. The CDR3 extends over 13 amino acids. The ends were cut back, 6 bases at V and 2 bases at J, with 10 bases in the middle. CDR1 MRHNA and CDR2 SNTAGT come from the germline V gene. CDR3 in amino acids: CASRSTPNTEAFF. The CDR3 nucleotides are TGTGCCAGCAGATCGACACCTAACACTGAAGCTTTCTTT.

The CDR3 sequence: CASWRGGEQFF. In nucleotides, the CDR3 is TGTGCCAGCTGGCGGGGGGGAGAGCAGTTCTTC. V usage is TRBV7-9 and J usage is TRBJ2-1, with 9 nucleotides matching TRBD2. V dropped 8 bases and J dropped 10; count of bases not matched to a gene: 3. CDR1 and CDR2 (germline): SEHNR, FQNEAQ (reference sequence). This CDR3 contains 11 residues.

The genes are TRBV6-5 and TRBJ2-5; perhaps TRBD2 as D (6 bases). This CDR3 has 14 residues. V shed 2 bases and J shed 3 bases, with 10 bases lying between them. Germline CDR1 is MNHEY and CDR2 is SVGAGI. The CDR3, as DNA: TGTGCCAGCAGTTACGGTGGACTAAAAGAGACCCAGTACTTC. Translated, it gives CASSYGGLKETQYF.

With regard to this clone: A junction end diverges from the germline sequence, so it may reflect a read error. This rearrangement joins TRBV7-8 to TRBJ1-1; D possibly corresponds to TRBD1 (6 bases). Germline V gene lookup returns CDR1 SGHVS and CDR2 FQNEAQ. The CDR3 has 16 residues. In nucleotides, the CDR3 is TGTGCCGGCAGCTCCCGCCCCCAGGGGTCTTTTGTTGAAGCTTTCTTT. Its translation: CAGSSRPQGSFVEAFF.

In its sample, this clone was seen once. The genes are TRBV19 and TRBJ1-5; 7 nucleotides agree with TRBD1. Germline lookup yields CDR1 LNHDA and CDR2 SQIVND (reference sequence). The junction had 14 bases not matched to a gene; V was cut back by 6 bases and J by 0 bases. CDR3 length: 18 residues. The CDR3 DNA follows: TGTGCCAGTAGCATTCGGACAGGCACCCCCGATAGCAATCAGCCCCAGCATTTT. This gives the protein CASSIRTGTPDSNQPQHF.

This chain connects TRBV7-3 to TRBJ2-5; 7 nucleotides line up with TRBD2. The CDR3 sequence is 15 residues long. Looked up from germline, CDR1 is SGHTA and CDR2 is FQGTGA. Trimming removed 5 bases from V and 4 bases from J; junction bases left unmatched: 10. CDR3 residues: CASSRRGGTGETQYF. As DNA, the CDR3 is TGTGCCAGCAGCAGGCGCGGGGGAACGGGAGAGACCCAGTACTTC.